This T cell receptor (beta chain) was captured by sequencing in a study of regulatory T cells in long-lasting Graves disease. Indicated time point: newly diagnosed GD, antithyroid drugs for less than 3 months. The TCR library was made from RNA that had been extracted from PBMCs in TRIzol. Graves' disease diagnosis relied on American Thyroid Association guidelines. Each patient gave approximately 9.2 milliliters of EDTA-anticoagulated peripheral blood. The germline CDR1 and CDR2 sequences are GTSNPN and SVGIG (reference sequence). V was cut by 2 bases and J by 7 bases, with 12 bases left in between. The length of the CDR3 is 13 residues. Combining iRepertoire HTBI primers with Arm-PCR of CDR3 regions, the authors built TCR beta libraries. TCRdb re-called the multiplex PCR reads with MiXCR, one entry per CDR3 protein. The repertoire holds about 430,000 distinct CDR3 sequences, with 15% as singletons.

These data are also associated with another study on T cells in Graves' hyperthyroidism and ophthalmopathy. That work adds: It was a median about 6.5 months before onset that the model predicted ophthalmopathy.

This clonotype was sampled from a woman in her forties with Graves disease. This sample comprised peripheral blood mononuclear cells (PBMCs), obtained at new diagnosis, from a patient treated with antithyroid drugs. The rearrangement joins TRBV30 to TRBJ1-5; D not resolved. The CDR3 sequence is CAWSLAPKQPQHF. The CDR3 region has the DNA TGTGCCTGGAGTTTGGCCCCCAAACAGCCCCAGCATTTT.